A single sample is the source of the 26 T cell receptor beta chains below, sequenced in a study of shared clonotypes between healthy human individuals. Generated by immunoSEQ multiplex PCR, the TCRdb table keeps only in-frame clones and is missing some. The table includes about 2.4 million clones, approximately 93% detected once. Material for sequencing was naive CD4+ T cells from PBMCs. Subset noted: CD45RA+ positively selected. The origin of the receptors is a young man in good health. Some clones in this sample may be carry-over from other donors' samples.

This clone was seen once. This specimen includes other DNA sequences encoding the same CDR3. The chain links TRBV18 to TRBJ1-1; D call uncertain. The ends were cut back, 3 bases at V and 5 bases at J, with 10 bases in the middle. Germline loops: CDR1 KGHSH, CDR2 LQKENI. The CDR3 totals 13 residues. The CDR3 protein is CASSPRPDTEAFF. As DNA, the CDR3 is TGTGCCAGCTCACCCCGCCCAGATACTGAAGCTTTCTTT. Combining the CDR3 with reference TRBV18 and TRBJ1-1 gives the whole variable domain NAGVMQNPRHLVRRRGQEARLRCSPMKGHSHVYWYRQLPEEGLKFMVYLQKENIIDESGMPKERFSAEFPKEGPSILRIQQVVRGDSAAYFCASSPRPDTEAFFGQGTRLTVV.

CDR3 DNA: TGCAGCGTGGTAGCGGGAGGGAACACAGATACGCAGTATTTT. Its translation is CSVVAGGNTDTQYF. This chain joins TRBV29-1 and TRBJ2-3, with 11 bases aligning to TRBD2. Germline V gives CDR1 SQVTM, CDR2 ANQGSEA. This CDR3 has 14 amino acids. Losses at the gene ends were 6 bases for V and 2 bases for J; bases not matched to a gene: 4.

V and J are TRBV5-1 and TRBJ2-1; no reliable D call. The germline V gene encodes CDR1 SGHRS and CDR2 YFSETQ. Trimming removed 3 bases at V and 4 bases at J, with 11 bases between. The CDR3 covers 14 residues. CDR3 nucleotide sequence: TGCGCCAGCAGCTCTCCGTACGGATACAATGAGCAGTTCTTC. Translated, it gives CASSSPYGYNEQFF.

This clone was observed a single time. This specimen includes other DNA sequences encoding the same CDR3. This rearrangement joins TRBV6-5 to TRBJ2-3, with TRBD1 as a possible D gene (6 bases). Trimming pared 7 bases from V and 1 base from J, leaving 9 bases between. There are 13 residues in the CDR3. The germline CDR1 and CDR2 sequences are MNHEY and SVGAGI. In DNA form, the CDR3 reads TGTGCCAGCACCAGACAGGGCACAGATACGCAGTATTTT. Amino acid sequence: CASTRQGTDTQYF.

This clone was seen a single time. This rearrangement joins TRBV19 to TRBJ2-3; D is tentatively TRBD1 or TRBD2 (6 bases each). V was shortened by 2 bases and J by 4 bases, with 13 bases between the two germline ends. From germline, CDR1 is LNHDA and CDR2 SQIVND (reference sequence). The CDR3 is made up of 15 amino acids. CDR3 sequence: CASSILTGAPDTQYF. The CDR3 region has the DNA TGTGCCAGTAGTATACTCACGGGGGCCCCAGATACGCAGTATTTT.

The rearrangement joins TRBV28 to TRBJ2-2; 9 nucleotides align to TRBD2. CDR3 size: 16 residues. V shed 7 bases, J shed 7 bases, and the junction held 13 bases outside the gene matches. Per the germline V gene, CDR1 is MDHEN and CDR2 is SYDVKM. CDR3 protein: CASNEASRREGGELFF. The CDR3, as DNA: TGTGCCAGCAACGAGGCATCGCGGCGGGAGGGCGGGGAGCTGTTTTTT.

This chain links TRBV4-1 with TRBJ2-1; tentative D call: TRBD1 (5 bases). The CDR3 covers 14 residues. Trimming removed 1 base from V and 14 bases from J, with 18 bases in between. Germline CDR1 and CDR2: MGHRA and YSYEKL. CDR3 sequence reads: CASSQGERGYRKFF. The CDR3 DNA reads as TGCGCCAGCAGCCAAGGGGAAAGGGGTTATAGGAAGTTCTTC.

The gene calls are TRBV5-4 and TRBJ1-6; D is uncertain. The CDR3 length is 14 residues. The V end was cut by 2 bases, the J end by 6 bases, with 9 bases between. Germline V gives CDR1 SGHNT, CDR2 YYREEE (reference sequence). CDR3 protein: CASSFQRPNSPLHF. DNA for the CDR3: TGTGCCAGCAGCTTCCAGAGACCTAATTCACCCCTCCACTTT.

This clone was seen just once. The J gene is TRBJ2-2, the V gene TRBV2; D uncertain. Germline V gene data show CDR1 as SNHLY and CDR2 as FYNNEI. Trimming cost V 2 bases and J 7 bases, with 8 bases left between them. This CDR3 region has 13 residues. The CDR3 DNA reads TGTGCCAGCAGTGAAACGGGTGGCGGGGAGCTGTTTTTT. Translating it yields CASSETGGGELFF.

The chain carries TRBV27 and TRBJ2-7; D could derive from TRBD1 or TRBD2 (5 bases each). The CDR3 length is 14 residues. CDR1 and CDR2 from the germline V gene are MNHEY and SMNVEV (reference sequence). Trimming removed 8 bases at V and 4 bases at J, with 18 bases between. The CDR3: CASCRPGPPYEQYF. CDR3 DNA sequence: TGTGCCAGCTGTCGTCCGGGACCGCCATACGAGCAGTACTTC.

CDR3 sequence (DNA): TGCAGTGCTCTTCATGGAGGGACCATATATTTT. Amino acid sequence: CSALHGGTIYF. The chain combines TRBV20-1 with TRBJ1-3; D remains unclear. V dropped 5 bases and J dropped 10 bases, with 12 bases sitting between them. Germline V CDR1 and CDR2: DFQATT, SNEGSKA (reference sequence). The CDR3 runs to 11 residues.

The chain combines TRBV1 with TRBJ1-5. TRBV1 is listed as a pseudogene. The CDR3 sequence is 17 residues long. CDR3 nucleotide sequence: TGCACCAGCAGCCAGGGTTACCAGCGACTTAGCAATCAGCCCCAGCATTTT. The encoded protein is CTSSQGYQRLSNQPQHF.

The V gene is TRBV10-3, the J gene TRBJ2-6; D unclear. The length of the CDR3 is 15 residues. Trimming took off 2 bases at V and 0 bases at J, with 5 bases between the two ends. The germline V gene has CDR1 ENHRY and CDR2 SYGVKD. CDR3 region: CAISEDHSGANVLTF. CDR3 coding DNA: TGTGCCATCAGTGAGGACCACTCTGGGGCCAACGTCCTGACTTTC.

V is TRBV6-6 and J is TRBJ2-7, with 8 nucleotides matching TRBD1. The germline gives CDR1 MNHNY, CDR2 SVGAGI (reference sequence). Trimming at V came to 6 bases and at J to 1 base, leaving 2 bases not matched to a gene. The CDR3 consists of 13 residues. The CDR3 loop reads CASSHRGSYEQYF. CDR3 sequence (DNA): TGTGCCAGCAGCCACAGGGGGTCCTACGAGCAGTACTTC.

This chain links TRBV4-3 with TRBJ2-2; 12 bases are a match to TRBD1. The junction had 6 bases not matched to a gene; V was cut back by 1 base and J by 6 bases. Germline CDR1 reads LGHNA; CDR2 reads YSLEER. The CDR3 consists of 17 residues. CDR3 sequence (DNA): TGCGCCAGCAGCCAAGCCGGGACAGGGGGCCTCGCCGGGGAGCTGTTTTTT. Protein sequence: CASSQAGTGGLAGELFF.

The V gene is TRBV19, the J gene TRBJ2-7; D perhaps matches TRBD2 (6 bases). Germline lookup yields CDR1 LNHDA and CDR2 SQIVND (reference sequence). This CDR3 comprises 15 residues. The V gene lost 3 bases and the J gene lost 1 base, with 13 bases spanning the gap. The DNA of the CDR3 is TGTGCCAGTAGTATCCTCGCGGCGGGGTCCTACGAGCAGTACTTC. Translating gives CASSILAAGSYEQYF.

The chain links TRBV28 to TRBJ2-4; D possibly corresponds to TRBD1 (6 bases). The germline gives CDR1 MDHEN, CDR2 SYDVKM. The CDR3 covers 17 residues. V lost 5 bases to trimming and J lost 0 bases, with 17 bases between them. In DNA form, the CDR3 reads TGTGCCAGCAGTGGACAACCCGGGACACTAGCCAAAAACATTCAGTACTTC. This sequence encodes CASSGQPGTLAKNIQYF. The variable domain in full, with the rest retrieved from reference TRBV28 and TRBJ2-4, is DVKVTQSSRYLVKRTGEKVFLECVQDMDHENMFWYRQDPGLGLRLIYFSYDVKMKEKGDIPEGYSVSREKKERFSLILESASTNQTSMYLCASSGQPGTLAKNIQYFGAGTRLSVL.

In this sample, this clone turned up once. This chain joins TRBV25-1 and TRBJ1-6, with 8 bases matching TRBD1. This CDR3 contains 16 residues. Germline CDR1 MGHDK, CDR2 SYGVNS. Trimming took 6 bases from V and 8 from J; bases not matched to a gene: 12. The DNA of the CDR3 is TGTGCCAGCAGGTCCCGGACAGGGTACGAGGATTCACCCCTCCACTTT. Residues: CASRSRTGYEDSPLHF.

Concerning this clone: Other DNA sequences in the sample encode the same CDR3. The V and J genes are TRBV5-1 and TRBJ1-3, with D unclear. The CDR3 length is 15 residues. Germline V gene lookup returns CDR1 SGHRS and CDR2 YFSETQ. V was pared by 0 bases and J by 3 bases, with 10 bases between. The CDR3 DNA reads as TGCGCCAGCAGCTTGGCCCCGGGGAGTGGAAACACCATATATTTT. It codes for CASSLAPGSGNTIYF.

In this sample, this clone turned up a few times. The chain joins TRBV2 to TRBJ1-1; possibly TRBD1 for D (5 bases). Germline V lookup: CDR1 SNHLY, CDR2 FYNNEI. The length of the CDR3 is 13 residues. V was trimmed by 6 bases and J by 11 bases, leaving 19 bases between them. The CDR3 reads CASSATGLDSAFF. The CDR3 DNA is TGTGCCAGCAGCGCGACGGGACTCGATTCGGCTTTCTTT.

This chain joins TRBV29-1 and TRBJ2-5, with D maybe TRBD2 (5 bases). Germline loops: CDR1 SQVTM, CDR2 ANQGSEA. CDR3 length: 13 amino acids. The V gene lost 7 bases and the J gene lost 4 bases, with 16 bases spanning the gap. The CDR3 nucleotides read TGCAGCGCGGTGACACACAGCGGAGAGACCCAGTACTTC. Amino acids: CSAVTHSGETQYF.

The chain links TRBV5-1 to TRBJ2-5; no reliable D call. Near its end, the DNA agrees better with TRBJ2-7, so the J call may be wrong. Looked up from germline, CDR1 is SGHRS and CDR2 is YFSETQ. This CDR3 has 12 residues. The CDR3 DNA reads TGCGCCAGCACAAGTAGCTCCTACGAGCAGTACTTC. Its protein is CASTSSSYEQYF.

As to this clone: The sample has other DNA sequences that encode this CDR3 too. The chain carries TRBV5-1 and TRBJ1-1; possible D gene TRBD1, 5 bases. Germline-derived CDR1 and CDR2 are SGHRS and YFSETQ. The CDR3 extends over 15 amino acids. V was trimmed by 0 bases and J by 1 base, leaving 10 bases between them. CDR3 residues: CASSLEGTGNTEAFF. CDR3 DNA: TGCGCCAGCAGCTTGGAGGGGACGGGGAACACTGAAGCTTTCTTT. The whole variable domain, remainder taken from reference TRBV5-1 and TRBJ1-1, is KAGVTQTPRYLIKTRGQQVTLSCSPISGHRSVSWYQQTPGQGLQFLFEYFSETQRNKGNFPGRFSGRQFSNSRSEMNVSTLELGDSALYLCASSLEGTGNTEAFFGQGTRLTVV.

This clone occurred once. CDR3 nucleotides: TGTGCCAGCAGCGCCCACGGGAATCCTTCCTACAATGAGCAGTTCTTC. It is translated as CASSAHGNPSYNEQFF. V usage is TRBV9 and J usage is TRBJ2-1; perhaps TRBD2 as D (5 bases). Per the germline V gene, CDR1 is SGDLS and CDR2 is YYNGEE. The CDR3 covers 16 residues. The V gene lost 3 bases and the J gene lost 1 base, with 14 bases spanning the gap.

CDR3 bases: TGTGCCACCAGCAGAGATTATAGGACAGTGGTTGAAAAACTGTTTTTT. Translation: CATSRDYRTVVEKLFF. The J gene is TRBJ1-4, the V gene TRBV15, with a weak D call TRBD1 (6 bases). Germline V gene sequence: CDR1 LNHNV, CDR2 YYDKDF (reference sequence). Trimming removed 0 bases from V and 7 bases from J, with 15 bases in between. The CDR3 runs 16 residues. Full variable domain (rest looked up from reference TRBV15 and TRBJ1-4): DAMVIQNPRYQVTQFGKPVTLSCSQTLNHNVMYWYQQKSSQAPKLLFHYYDKDFNNEADTPDNFQSRRPNTSFCFLDIRSPGLGDTAMYLCATSRDYRTVVEKLFFGSGTQLSVL.

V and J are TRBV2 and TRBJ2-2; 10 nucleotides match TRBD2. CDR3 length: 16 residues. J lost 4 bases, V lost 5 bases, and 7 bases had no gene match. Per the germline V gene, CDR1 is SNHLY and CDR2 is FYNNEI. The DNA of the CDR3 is TGTGCCAGCAGTAATAGCGGGAGGTCGGGCACCGGGGAGCTGTTTTTT. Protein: CASSNSGRSGTGELFF.